This T cell receptor (beta chain) comes out of a study of Ad26.COV2.S vaccination and SARS-CoV-2 variants. Turning to the study itself: Vaccine-arm donor from the placebo-controlled COV1001 Ad26.COV2.S trial.

Sample treatment: some 20 received Ad26.COV2.S at low or high dose, single or two shots; about five received placebo; per-sample allocation not given. Day 63 after the first injection of vaccine or placebo was the sampling time. Of note for this clone: The antigen remains undetermined. The sample has other DNA sequences that encode this CDR3 too.

Profiling relied on immunoSEQ multiplex PCR, and the TCRdb table lists in-frame clones only, not all of them. The sample carries around 450,000 clones, 75% to 95% recorded once. The germline V gene has CDR1 KGHSH and CDR2 LQKENI. V was shortened by 3 bases and J by 3 bases, with 8 bases between the two germline ends. The CDR3 sequence is 13 residues long. Whole-study findings and limits: Reportedly, spike-specific CD8+ and CD4+ T cell responses achieved substantial breadth once vaccination had taken place.

The source of this sequence is a person aged 18-65 years who received the Ad26.COV2.S COVID-19 vaccine or a placebo. This sequence joins TRBV18 and TRBJ2-5; D remains ambiguous. The sample was peripheral blood, taken in a trial of Ad26.COV2.S vaccine versus placebo. The CDR3: CASSPRQEETQYF. CDR3 DNA sequence: TGTGCCAGCTCACCGCGCCAGGAAGAGACCCAGTACTTC.